The 21 T cell receptor beta chains below were found in one sample sequenced in a study of T cells after yellow fever vaccination. TCRdb processed the 5' RACE reads anew with MiXCR; each CDR3 protein has one entry. The sample includes hundreds of thousands of distinct CDR3 sequences, about 12% of them seen just once. The material was PBMCs, obtained on the day of the yellow fever booster vaccination. The source of these receptors is a man aged 25 to 40 who received the YFV17D yellow fever vaccine.

J is TRBJ1-6 and V is TRBV6-5, with D possibly matching TRBD1 (6 bases). V gave up 0 bases and J gave up 5 bases, with 11 bases separating them. CDR1 MNHEY and CDR2 SVGAGI come from the germline V gene. The CDR3 has 16 amino acids. CDR3 nucleotides: TGTGCCAGCAGTTACTCGAGGAGGACAGATAATTCACCCCTCCACTTT. It codes for CASSYSRRTDNSPLHF.

The chain couples TRBV10-3 to TRBJ1-5; TRBD1 is a possible D gene (5 bases). Germline assignment: CDR1 ENHRY and CDR2 SYGVKD. This CDR3 is 13 amino acids long. The germline V and J ends were trimmed by 3 bases and 5 bases, with 8 bases remaining between them. The CDR3 loop is CAISDRDDQPQHF. CDR3 nucleotides: TGTGCCATCAGTGACAGGGATGATCAGCCCCAGCATTTT.

The J gene is TRBJ2-3, the V gene TRBV4-3; 11 positions agree with TRBD2. The V gene end was trimmed by 4 bases and the J gene end by 5 bases; junction bases not matched to a gene: 2. The CDR3 runs 14 residues. In germline, CDR1 is LGHNA, CDR2 YSLEER. This CDR3 reads CASSPSGRQDTQYF. For the CDR3, the DNA is TGCGCCAGCAGCCCTAGCGGGAGGCAAGATACGCAGTATTTT.

This clonotype has only a few counts. The rearrangement joins TRBV27 to TRBJ1-1; the match to TRBD1 covers 8 bases. From germline, CDR1 is MNHEY and CDR2 SMNVEV (reference sequence). V lost 10 bases and J lost 7; bases outside the gene matches: 14. There are 14 residues in the CDR3. The CDR3 reads CATCETGGGFEAFF. The CDR3 DNA sequence: TGTGCCACCTGTGAAACAGGGGGAGGATTTGAAGCTTTCTTT.

The rearrangement joins TRBV20-1 to TRBJ2-1; D might be TRBD2 (6 bases). Germline CDR1 is DFQATT and CDR2 is SNEGSKA (reference sequence). V gave up 0 bases and J gave up 12 bases, with 12 bases separating them. The CDR3 runs 12 residues. The DNA of the CDR3 is TGCAGTGCTAGAGACCGCGCGCGGGGGCAGTTCTTC. This translates into CSARDRARGQFF.

V gene TRBV6-5 combines with J gene TRBJ2-7, with 7 bases lining up with TRBD1. CDR1 and CDR2 (germline): MNHEY, SVGAGI. V dropped 0 bases and J dropped 2; count of bases not matched to a gene: 4. This CDR3 spans 15 amino acids. CDR3 DNA sequence: TGTGCCAGCAGTTACTCGAGGACAGGTCCCTACGAGCAGTACTTC. Amino acids: CASSYSRTGPYEQYF.

The V and J genes are TRBV24-1 and TRBJ2-3; 8 bases fit TRBD2. The CDR3 spans 12 residues. From germline, CDR1 is KGHDR and CDR2 SFDVKD. The ends lost 5 bases at V and 9 bases at J; junction bases unmatched: 3. The CDR3 reads CATSAGTRTQYF. CDR3 nucleotides: TGTGCCACCAGTGCTGGGACTAGAACGCAGTATTTT.

This clonotype was observed a few times. J is TRBJ2-2 and V is TRBV12-3 or TRBV12-4; a weak D match, TRBD2 (7 bases). V lost 6 bases and J 5 bases, leaving 16 bases between the germline ends. The CDR3 contains 15 residues. The CDR3 here is CASRTARGATGELFF. In DNA form, the CDR3 reads TGTGCCAGCAGAACGGCCCGGGGGGCGACCGGGGAGCTGTTTTTT.

The gene calls are TRBV12-3 or TRBV12-4 and TRBJ2-2; 8 nucleotides agree with TRBD2. Trimming at V came to 2 bases and at J to 14 bases, leaving 4 bases not matched to a gene. This CDR3 region has 12 residues. The CDR3 nucleotides are TGTGCCAGCAGTTTAAAGAGCGGGGGACTGTTTTTT. Translated: CASSLKSGGLFF.

The rearrangement uses TRBV6-2 or TRBV6-3 and TRBJ2-5; possible D gene TRBD1, 6 bases. CDR1 MNHEY and CDR2 SVGEGT come from the germline V gene. The CDR3 has 14 residues. V was trimmed by 6 bases and J by 0 bases, leaving 11 bases between them. This chain's CDR3 is CASRPQGYQETQYF. The CDR3 region has the DNA TGTGCCAGCAGGCCACAGGGCTACCAAGAGACCCAGTACTTC.

The gene calls are TRBV7-2 and TRBJ2-2, with D uncertain. The V gene's germline CDR1 is SGHTA and CDR2 FQGNSA. V was clipped by 5 bases and J by 7 bases, with 17 bases between them. This CDR3 comprises 15 residues. As DNA, the CDR3 is TGTGCCAGCAGCAAAAGGACCCGCACGGGCGGGGAGCTGTTTTTT. Its protein is CASSKRTRTGGELFF.

This chain joins TRBV29-1 and TRBJ1-1, with D tentatively TRBD1 (5 bases). Looked up from germline, CDR1 is SQVTM and CDR2 is ANQGSEA. The CDR3 runs to 14 residues. Trimming took 4 bases from V and 1 from J, leaving 13 bases between them. The CDR3 here is CSVVRDSGNTEAFF. The DNA of the CDR3 is TGCAGCGTTGTCAGGGATTCAGGGAACACTGAAGCTTTCTTT.

V and J are TRBV29-1 and TRBJ1-1; D is unresolved. V was trimmed by 4 bases and J by 0 bases, leaving 12 bases between them. Germline V gives CDR1 SQVTM, CDR2 ANQGSEA. The CDR3 contains 14 residues. In DNA, the CDR3 is TGCAGCGTTGTCAGTGGGAACATGAACACTGAAGCTTTCTTT. As protein: CSVVSGNMNTEAFF.

DNA of the CDR3: TGTGCCAGCAGCTTATTAGGGGCGCGGATGGCCCAGTACTTC. Amino acid sequence: CASSLLGARMAQYF. The V gene is TRBV7-2, the J gene TRBJ2-5; the D gene is possibly TRBD1 (5 bases). Germline CDR1 and CDR2: SGHTA and FQGNSA. The CDR3 is 14 amino acids. With 2 bases removed from V and 9 bases from J, the gap between germline ends came to 16 bases.

Only a few counts were recorded for this clonotype. The rearrangement joins TRBV29-1 to TRBJ2-2; D not certain. Trimming took 4 bases from V and 5 from J, leaving 5 bases between them. The V gene's germline CDR1 is SQVTM and CDR2 ANQGSEA. The CDR3 is made up of 11 amino acids. The CDR3 reads CSVVRTGELFF. CDR3 coding DNA: TGCAGCGTTGTGAGGACCGGGGAGCTGTTTTTT.

The rearrangement joins TRBV7-9 to TRBJ2-7; no firm D call. V lost 8 bases, J lost 4 bases, and 9 bases lay in between. CDR3 length: 11 residues. Germline V gene data show CDR1 as SEHNR and CDR2 as FQNEAQ (reference sequence). CDR3 in DNA: TGTGCCAGCGTTTCCGAGTACGAGCAGTACTTC. It is translated as CASVSEYEQYF. Full variable domain (missing parts from reference TRBV7-9 and TRBJ2-7): DTGVSQNPRHKITKRGQNVTFRCDPISEHNRLYWYRQTLGQGPEFLTYFQNEAQLEKSRLLSDRFSAERPKGSFSTLEIQRTEQGDSAMYLCASVSEYEQYFGPGTRLTVT.

The sample holds many counts of this clonotype. The rearrangement joins TRBV12-3 or TRBV12-4 to TRBJ2-3; D might be TRBD1 (6 bases). V was cut by 4 bases and J by 4 bases, with 21 bases left in between. The CDR3 runs to 17 residues. CDR3: CASSSRQVRSEADTQYF. The CDR3 bases are TGTGCCAGCAGTTCAAGACAGGTCCGAAGTGAAGCAGATACGCAGTATTTT.

This clonotype has a handful of counts. V gene TRBV5-1 combines with J gene TRBJ1-6; tentative D call: TRBD1 (6 bases). CDR1 is SGHRS and CDR2 is YFSETQ in the germline V gene. V was cut by 3 bases and J by 9 bases, with 19 bases left in between. The CDR3 totals 16 residues. As DNA, the CDR3 is TGCGCCAGCAGCTCCCATTCCAGGGGAAGTAGTTCACCCCTCCACTTT. It encodes CASSSHSRGSSSPLHF.

The chain couples TRBV7-2 to TRBJ1-4, with 8 bases lining up with TRBD1. Germline V gene sequence: CDR1 SGHTA, CDR2 FQGNSA. This CDR3 comprises 14 residues. The junction had 3 bases not matched to a gene; V was cut back by 5 bases and J by 4 bases. The CDR3 sequence: CASSPGGSNEKLFF. CDR3 bases: TGTGCCAGCAGCCCAGGGGGCAGTAATGAAAAACTGTTTTTT. The variable domain in full, with the rest retrieved from reference TRBV7-2 and TRBJ1-4, is GAGVSQSPSNKVTEKGKDVELRCDPISGHTALYWYRQSLGQGLEFLIYFQGNSAPDKSGLPSDRFSAERTGGSVSTLTIQRTQQEDSAVYLCASSPGGSNEKLFFGSGTQLSVL.

This clonotype was seen a handful of times. The gene calls are TRBV5-1 and TRBJ2-5, with D possibly being TRBD1 or TRBD2 (7 bases each). Germline V gene sequence: CDR1 SGHRS, CDR2 YFSETQ. The V end was cut by 3 bases, the J end by 0 bases, with 27 bases between. This CDR3 has 20 amino acids. CDR3 DNA sequence: TGCGCCAGCAGCTCGAACCTAGCGGCCAACATGAGGGGGCACCAAGAGACCCAGTACTTC. This codes for CASSSNLAANMRGHQETQYF.

This clonotype was detected only a few times. The gene calls are TRBV5-6 and TRBJ2-5; D is unresolved. Deletions cut 4 bases from V and 2 bases from J, with 18 bases between. The germline CDR1 and CDR2 sequences are SGHDT and YYEEEE. The CDR3 is 16 amino acids. This CDR3 is CASSLPRRADQETQYF. The CDR3 bases are TGTGCCAGCAGCCTCCCTCGGCGCGCGGATCAAGAGACCCAGTACTTC.